These 15 T cell receptor beta chains were sequenced from one sample in a study of T cell responses to AZD1222 COVID-19 vaccine. The table came from immunoSEQ multiplex PCR; TCRdb's copy has only in-frame clones and leaves some out. The profile shows more than 95,000 clones, about 89% of them singletons. The material was peripheral blood, obtained 28 days after the second dose of the MenACWY control vaccine. The receptor set was obtained from an adult who received the MenACWY meningococcal vaccine as a control.

The chain is built from TRBV3-1 (or the pseudogene TRBV3-2) and TRBJ1-6; TRBD1 is a possible D gene (5 bases). The germline CDR1 and CDR2 sequences are LGHDT and YNNKEL (reference sequence). The CDR3 sequence is 18 residues long. The V gene lost 4 bases and the J gene lost 0 bases, with 16 bases spanning the gap. CDR3 amino acids: CASSPNRDALSYNSPLHF. The DNA for the CDR3 is TGTGCCAGCAGCCCCAACCGGGACGCCCTCTCCTATAATTCACCCCTCCACTTT.

The chain combines TRBV28 with TRBJ1-1, with 8 bases aligning to TRBD1. V trimming: 5 bases; J trimming: 5 bases; junction bases outside the gene matches: 10. The CDR3 extends over 15 amino acids. Germline CDR1 MDHEN, CDR2 SYDVKM. The CDR3 bases are TGTGCCAGCAGTCCCCTCGGGACAGGACGAACTGAAGCTTTCTTT. It specifies CASSPLGTGRTEAFF.

The chain couples TRBV2 to TRBJ2-5, with a possible D match to TRBD2 (5 bases). The CDR3 length is 13 residues. Looked up from germline, CDR1 is SNHLY and CDR2 is FYNNEI. Trimming removed 2 bases at V and 5 bases at J, with 9 bases between. This CDR3 is CASSEITGETQYF. The CDR3 DNA follows: TGTGCCAGCAGTGAAATAACGGGGGAGACCCAGTACTTC.

The chain recombines TRBV7-9 with TRBJ2-5; TRBD2 is a possible D gene (5 bases). CDR3 length: 17 amino acids. Germline CDR1 is SEHNR and CDR2 is FQNEAQ (reference sequence). V was clipped by 1 base and J by 6 bases, with 21 bases between them. The CDR3 DNA follows: TGTGCCAGCAGCTTAGGTCAACCGTCTAGCAGGTTGAAGACCCAGTACTTC. Encoded protein: CASSLGQPSSRLKTQYF.

The gene calls are TRBV19 and TRBJ2-3; TRBD1 might be the D (6 bases). There are 14 residues in the CDR3. Trimming shortened V by 6 bases and J by 2 bases, and 12 bases separated the two germline ends. The germline CDR1 and CDR2 sequences are LNHDA and SQIVND (reference sequence). The CDR3 is CASSPQGYTDTQYF. In DNA, the CDR3 is TGTGCCAGTAGCCCACAGGGCTACACAGATACGCAGTATTTT.

The J gene is TRBJ2-7, the V gene TRBV7-2; 13 bases line up with TRBD2. Looked up from germline, CDR1 is SGHTA and CDR2 is FQGNSA. V dropped 2 bases and J dropped 0; count of bases not matched to a gene: 1. The length of the CDR3 is 16 residues. CDR3 protein: CASSLRLAGGSYEQYF. In DNA, the CDR3 is TGTGCCAGCAGCTTAAGACTAGCGGGGGGCTCCTACGAGCAGTACTTC.

In this sample, this clone turned up a few times. The rearrangement uses TRBV18 and TRBJ1-3, with D uncertain. Germline lookup yields CDR1 KGHSH and CDR2 LQKENI. The germline V and J ends were trimmed by 5 bases and 0 bases, with 11 bases remaining between them. The CDR3 is 15 amino acids. Written as DNA, the CDR3 is TGTGCCAGCTCAGACGGGCGGAACTCTGGAAACACCATATATTTT. Translating it yields CASSDGRNSGNTIYF.

V is TRBV5-1 and J is TRBJ2-7, with D uncertain. Trimming cost V 4 bases and J 0 bases, with 8 bases left between them. The CDR3 spans 13 residues. From germline, CDR1 is SGHRS and CDR2 YFSETQ. CDR3 loop: CASSPSSSYEQYF. CDR3 coding DNA: TGCGCCAGCAGCCCCTCCAGCTCCTACGAGCAGTACTTC.

CDR3 coding DNA: TGTGCCTGGAGCGACGGACAGGTTCCGGTCCTGACTTTC. This sequence encodes CAWSDGQVPVLTF. The rearrangement links TRBV30 to TRBJ2-6; 7 bases are a match to TRBD1. CDR3 length: 13 residues. CDR1 is GTSNPN and CDR2 is SVGIG in the germline V gene (reference sequence). The V segment lost 3 bases and the J segment 13 bases; nucleotides outside the gene matches: 9.

V and J are TRBV3-1 (or the pseudogene TRBV3-2) and TRBJ1-2; TRBD1 might be the D (6 bases). The V end was cut by 3 bases, the J end by 4 bases, with 15 bases between. Germline V gene sequence: CDR1 LGHDT, CDR2 YNNKEL (reference sequence). The CDR3 covers 15 residues. DNA of the CDR3: TGTGCCAGCAGCCAGAACGATCGGACAGCCTATGGCTACACCTTC. This translates into CASSQNDRTAYGYTF.

This clone was detected only once. Relative to the germline gene, one junction end is altered; a read error may explain this. The chain recombines TRBV6-2 or TRBV6-3 with TRBJ2-7; 7 bases fit TRBD1. Germline CDR1 is MNHEY and CDR2 is SVGEGT. The CDR3 extends over 14 amino acids. CDR3 protein: CASSYLGQSSEQYF. The DNA of the CDR3 is TGTGCCAGCAGCTATCTGGGACAGTCCTCCGAGCAGTACTTC.

The CDR3 here is CASSASGHNGYTF. The CDR3 DNA follows: TGTGCCAGCAGCGCCAGCGGGCATAATGGCTACACCTTC. J is TRBJ1-2 and V is TRBV7-2; D gene uncertain. This CDR3 comprises 13 residues. V was trimmed by 5 bases and J by 6 bases, leaving 13 bases between them. From germline, CDR1 is SGHTA and CDR2 FQGNSA.

This clone was seen once. The gene calls are TRBV30 and TRBJ1-3; D is undetermined. The CDR3 is 15 amino acids. The germline V gene has CDR1 GTSNPN and CDR2 SVGIG (reference sequence). V was shortened by 3 bases and J by 2 bases, with 14 bases between the two germline ends. The DNA for the CDR3 is TGTGCCTGGAGCCAAGGGAGCTGGGCTGGAAACACCATATATTTT. As protein: CAWSQGSWAGNTIYF.

The chain couples TRBV28 to TRBJ1-6, with D unclear. V was cut by 5 bases and J by 7 bases, with 3 bases left in between. This CDR3 spans 11 amino acids. Germline CDR1 and CDR2: MDHEN and SYDVKM. The CDR3 DNA sequence: TGTGCCAGCAGTCGCAATTCACCCCTCCACTTT. Its translation: CASSRNSPLHF.

This chain links TRBV25-1 with TRBJ1-1; D uncertain. The V gene lost 4 bases and the J gene lost 6 bases, with 9 bases spanning the gap. The CDR3 totals 12 residues. From germline, CDR1 is MGHDK and CDR2 SYGVNS. CDR3 bases: TGTGCCAGCAGTGCTGGGAGGGCTGAAGCTTTCTTT. As protein: CASSAGRAEAFF.